One sample yielded the 30 T cell receptor beta chains listed below, sequenced in a study of graft-versus-host responses after intestinal transplantation. Documented time point: postoperative day 105 after intestinal transplantation (dayNNNN = postoperative day). Investigators treated the graft tissue so that it released intraepithelial and lamina propria lymphocytes. Repertoires were generated with immunoSEQ multiplex PCR, while TCRdb's copy carries only in-frame clones and drops some. In the table there are 4,000 to 4,500 clones, under 90% of which are singletons. The input for sequencing was ileum tissue, taken 105 days after intestinal transplantation. The receptors originated from a human patient who received an intestinal transplant, so some T cells may come from the graft donor.

The rearrangement joins TRBV28 to TRBJ1-3; D gene ambiguous. CDR1 is MDHEN and CDR2 is SYDVKM in the germline V gene. V dropped 2 bases and J dropped 0 bases, with 8 bases sitting between them. The CDR3 contains 15 residues. Written as DNA, the CDR3 is TGTGCCAGCAGTTTAGTGGCGAGCTCTGGAAACACCATATATTTT. Amino acid sequence: CASSLVASSGNTIYF.

The rearrangement links TRBV30 to TRBJ2-5; unclear D gene. CDR3 length: 17 amino acids. Germline-derived CDR1 and CDR2 are GTSNPN and SVGIG (reference sequence). V lost 3 bases, J lost 0 bases, and 20 bases lay in between. The CDR3 region has the DNA TGTGCCTGGAGATCCCCGGCGAGCTCTTTGTACCAAGAGACCCAGTACTTC. Encoded protein: CAWRSPASSLYQETQYF.

The chain combines TRBV28 with TRBJ2-7; maybe TRBD2 (5 bases). Germline assignment: CDR1 MDHEN and CDR2 SYDVKM. Trimming pared 4 bases from V and 0 bases from J, leaving 19 bases between. This CDR3 has 17 amino acids. CDR3 loop: CASSSAVDISFSYEQYF. The CDR3 DNA is TGTGCCAGCAGTTCAGCGGTCGACATCAGTTTCTCCTACGAGCAGTACTTC.

This sequence joins TRBV19 and TRBJ2-3; TRBD1 is a possible D gene (6 bases). The CDR3 is 18 amino acids. CDR1 and CDR2 (germline): LNHDA, SQIVND (reference sequence). Deletions cut 3 bases from V and 2 bases from J, with 21 bases between. The CDR3 protein is CASSIHSPPGQLTDTQYF. Here the CDR3 DNA reads TGTGCCAGTAGTATCCACTCTCCCCCGGGACAACTCACAGATACGCAGTATTTT. The full variable domain, rest sourced from reference TRBV19 and TRBJ2-3, is DGGITQSPKYLFRKEGQNVTLSCEQNLNHDAMYWYRQDPGQGLRLIYYSQIVNDFQKGDIAEGYSVSREKKESFPLTVTSAQKNPTAFYLCASSIHSPPGQLTDTQYFGPGTRLTVL.

The chain is built from TRBV29-1 and TRBJ1-2; D unresolved. Germline-derived CDR1 and CDR2 are SQVTM and ANQGSEA. There are 13 residues in the CDR3. V shed 7 bases and J shed 0 bases, with 12 bases lying between them. DNA of the CDR3: TGCAGCGCCCGATCCCAAGCTAACTATGGCTACACCTTC. Translated, it gives CSARSQANYGYTF.

This chain links TRBV11-2 with TRBJ1-2; 11 bases align to TRBD1. Trimming removed 6 bases from V and 4 bases from J; junction bases left unmatched: 10. From germline, CDR1 is SGHAT and CDR2 FQNNGV. The CDR3 runs to 16 residues. CDR3 nucleotide sequence: TGTGCCAGCAGTCAGAAGGGGACAGGGGGGAGCTATGGCTACACCTTC. Protein sequence: CASSQKGTGGSYGYTF. The full variable domain, its missing parts supplied by reference TRBV11-2 and TRBJ1-2, is EAGVAQSPRYKIIEKRQSVAFWCNPISGHATLYWYQQILGQGPKLLIQFQNNGVVDDSQLPKDRFSAERLKGVDSTLKIQPAKLEDSAVYLCASSQKGTGGSYGYTFGSGTRLTVV.

The chain recombines TRBV7-9 with TRBJ2-5, with 9 bases aligning to TRBD2. V shed 5 bases, J shed 7 bases, and the junction held 8 bases outside the gene matches. The germline V gene has CDR1 SEHNR and CDR2 FQNEAQ (reference sequence). The CDR3 is made up of 14 amino acids. As DNA, the CDR3 is TGTGCCAGCAGCCGAGGACTAGCGCGAGCGACCCAGTACTTC. Protein sequence: CASSRGLARATQYF.

This clone was detected once. The rearrangement links TRBV5-1 to TRBJ2-1; TRBD1 agrees at 9 bases. V dropped 6 bases and J dropped 8; count of bases not matched to a gene: 9. Germline V gene lookup returns CDR1 SGHRS and CDR2 YFSETQ. The CDR3 totals 14 residues. The DNA of the CDR3 is TGCGCCAGCACCCCCGGGACAGGGAGGTATGAGCAGTTCTTC. The encoded protein is CASTPGTGRYEQFF.

The chain links TRBV9 to TRBJ2-3; D gene uncertain. This CDR3 contains 16 residues. V lost 4 bases, J lost 0 bases, and 15 bases lay in between. Germline V gene lookup returns CDR1 SGDLS and CDR2 YYNGEE. This chain's CDR3 is CASSPSRVISTDTQYF. The CDR3 DNA follows: TGTGCCAGCAGCCCATCGAGAGTAATAAGCACAGATACGCAGTATTTT.

In DNA form, the CDR3 reads TGTGCCAGCTCACCGTTAGGGGGGAGCACAGATACGCAGTATTTT. Protein product: CASSPLGGSTDTQYF. The genes are TRBV18 and TRBJ2-3; D could derive from TRBD1 or TRBD2 (6 bases each). CDR3 length equals 15 residues. V was trimmed by 3 bases and J by 0 bases, leaving 10 bases between them. Germline V gene data show CDR1 as KGHSH and CDR2 as LQKENI.

V gene TRBV19 combines with J gene TRBJ1-5; D is possibly TRBD1 (5 bases). CDR3 size: 13 residues. Germline CDR1 and CDR2: LNHDA and SQIVND (reference sequence). Trimming took off 4 bases at V and 6 bases at J, with 10 bases between the two ends. This chain's CDR3 is CASSRGSAQPQHF. The CDR3, as DNA: TGTGCCAGTAGTAGGGGGTCGGCTCAGCCCCAGCATTTT.

The V call is TRBV5-1, the J call TRBJ1-2; D may be TRBD1 (6 bases). The CDR3 covers 15 residues. V lost 0 bases, J lost 3 bases, and 12 bases lay in between. Germline V lookup: CDR1 SGHRS, CDR2 YFSETQ. CDR3 nucleotides: TGCGCCAGCAGCTTGGCCTTAGGGGGGGACTATGGCTACACCTTC. The encoded protein is CASSLALGGDYGYTF.

The chain links TRBV6-5 to TRBJ2-2; 10 bases align to TRBD1. The CDR3 sequence is 16 residues long. The V gene's germline CDR1 is MNHEY and CDR2 SVGAGI. Losses at the gene ends were 1 base for V and 4 bases for J; bases not matched to a gene: 3. Here the CDR3 reads CASSYWGQGTTGELFF. The CDR3 coding sequence is TGTGCCAGCAGTTACTGGGGACAGGGGACCACCGGGGAGCTGTTTTTT.

The V gene is TRBV15, the J gene TRBJ2-2; 7 bases line up with TRBD1. Per germline, CDR1 LNHNV and CDR2 YYDKDF (reference sequence). V gave up 0 bases and J gave up 7 bases; unmatched junction bases: 2. This CDR3 region has 14 residues. The CDR3 spells CATSRDRGIGELFF. The CDR3 DNA is TGTGCCACCAGCAGAGACAGGGGGATCGGGGAGCTGTTTTTT.

A note on this clone: The same CDR3 also results from other DNA sequences found in this sample. The chain has TRBV5-1 and TRBJ2-7, with 11 bases identical to TRBD1. Germline CDR1 SGHRS, CDR2 YFSETQ. V dropped 4 bases and J dropped 7; count of bases not matched to a gene: 28. CDR3 length: 21 residues. In DNA form, the CDR3 reads TGCGCCAGCAGCCCGCCATCCGGGACAGGGGGTCCAGCGGGAGTCTCGGGGGAGCAGTACTTC. As protein: CASSPPSGTGGPAGVSGEQYF.

This clone has only a few counts. The CDR3 DNA is TGTGCCAGCAGTGGACTAGCGGGGGGGCAAGAGACCCAGTACTTC. Encoded protein: CASSGLAGGQETQYF. The chain carries TRBV6-1 and TRBJ2-5; 14 bases are shared with TRBD2. After removal of 4 bases from V and 2 bases from J, the junction contained 0 bases not matched to a gene. CDR1 and CDR2 from the germline V gene are MNHNS and SASEGT. The CDR3 loop spans 15 amino acids.

The CDR3 DNA sequence: TGTGCCAGCAGCGTAGGGGTCAGGCCACACACCGGGGAGCTGTTTTTT. This gives the protein CASSVGVRPHTGELFF. The rearrangement joins TRBV9 to TRBJ2-2; D remains ambiguous. Germline V gene lookup returns CDR1 SGDLS and CDR2 YYNGEE. The CDR3 consists of 16 residues. V was pared by 0 bases and J by 3 bases, with 12 bases between.

The genes are TRBV18 and TRBJ2-4; 11 nucleotides align to TRBD2. J lost 1 base, V lost 6 bases, and 2 bases had no gene match. From germline, CDR1 is KGHSH and CDR2 LQKENI. CDR3 length: 15 amino acids. CDR3 residues: CASSPSGRAKNIQYF. CDR3 nucleotides: TGTGCCAGCTCCCCTAGCGGGAGGGCCAAAAACATTCAGTACTTC.

The gene calls are TRBV21-1 and TRBJ2-7; the table's TRBD1 call for D was not verified on the DNA. TRBV21-1 is assigned pseudogene status. CDR3 length: 15 amino acids. This CDR3 reads CASSKKKDNSYEQYF. DNA of the CDR3: TGTGCCAGCAGCAAAAAAAAGGACAACTCCTACGAGCAGTACTTC.

The sample holds a few counts of this clone. This chain links TRBV6-5 with TRBJ2-1, with D possibly TRBD2 on 6 matching bases. CDR3 length equals 13 residues. Germline V gene lookup returns CDR1 MNHEY and CDR2 SVGAGI. Trimming shortened V by 0 bases and J by 8 bases, and 8 bases separated the two germline ends. Written as DNA, the CDR3 is TGTGCCAGCAGTTACTCTGGGACTTATGAGCAGTTCTTC. Amino acids: CASSYSGTYEQFF.

The chain uses TRBV13 and TRBJ2-7; 9 positions match TRBD1. CDR1 is PRHDT and CDR2 is FYEKMQ in the germline V gene (reference sequence). The CDR3 runs 15 residues. The V and J ends lost 3 bases and 1 base, in that order; junction bases with no gene match: 4. CDR3 DNA sequence: TGTGCCAGCAGCTTGAGGGACAGGGCTTCCTACGAGCAGTACTTC. It yields the protein CASSLRDRASYEQYF.

The chain has TRBV4-1 and TRBJ2-4; D may be TRBD1 (6 bases). V dropped 0 bases and J dropped 4 bases, with 13 bases sitting between them. The CDR3 is 16 amino acids. Germline assignment: CDR1 MGHRA and CDR2 YSYEKL. The CDR3 bases are TGCGCCAGCAGCCAAGAGAGGAAAGGACAGAAAAACATTCAGTACTTC. Amino acids: CASSQERKGQKNIQYF.

This clone was recorded once. The V gene is TRBV7-3, the J gene TRBJ2-1, with D unresolved. The CDR3 length is 15 residues. Germline CDR1 and CDR2: SGHTA and FQGTGA. V was shortened by 2 bases and J by 3 bases, with 11 bases between the two germline ends. The CDR3, as DNA: TGTGCCAGCAGCTTACTCCGGGCCGACTACAATGAGCAGTTCTTC. It specifies CASSLLRADYNEQFF.

This chain connects TRBV25-1 to TRBJ2-3; 12 nucleotides agree with TRBD2. Germline V gene data show CDR1 as MGHDK and CDR2 as SYGVNS. Germline trimming cut 7 bases from V and 0 bases from J; bases unmatched to any gene: 2. The CDR3 length is 15 residues. The CDR3 nucleotides are TGTGCCAGCACTAGCGGGAGGGCTAGCACAGATACGCAGTATTTT. The encoded protein is CASTSGRASTDTQYF.

The chain employs TRBV4-3 and TRBJ2-3, with TRBD2 matching 7 bases. The V gene end was trimmed by 0 bases and the J gene end by 1 base; junction bases not matched to a gene: 1. CDR1 and CDR2 (germline): LGHNA, YSLEER. The CDR3 is made up of 15 amino acids. The CDR3 protein is CASSQDLAGTDTQYF. The CDR3, as DNA: TGCGCCAGCAGCCAAGATCTAGCGGGCACAGATACGCAGTATTTT.

This clone was seen only once. The chain couples TRBV2 to TRBJ1-1; D remains ambiguous. From germline, CDR1 is SNHLY and CDR2 FYNNEI. Trimming cost V 2 bases and J 4 bases, with 11 bases left between them. The CDR3 contains 14 residues. The CDR3 loop is CASSETENVTEAFF. Written as DNA, the CDR3 is TGTGCCAGCAGTGAAACGGAGAACGTCACTGAAGCTTTCTTT.

V usage is TRBV4-2 and J usage is TRBJ2-5; D may match TRBD1 or TRBD2 (5 bases each). The J call may be in error: the DNA end matches TRBJ2-7 better. The CDR3 is 12 residues long. Per the germline V gene, CDR1 is LGHNA and CDR2 is YNFKEQ. The CDR3 DNA sequence: TGTGCCAGCAGCCAGGGGGCCTACGAGCAGTACTTC. Translated: CASSQGAYEQYF.

This clone appeared a single time. The rearrangement links TRBV18 to TRBJ2-5; no firm D call. Germline-derived CDR1 and CDR2 are KGHSH and LQKENI. The CDR3 has 13 amino acids. Trimming stripped 6 bases from V and 3 bases from J, with 11 bases between. CDR3 DNA sequence: TGTGCCAGCTCGAGTATTCCGGAAGAGACCCAGTACTTC. Translated: CASSSIPEETQYF.

The chain employs TRBV7-9 and TRBJ1-3; no reliable D call. Per the germline V gene, CDR1 is SEHNR and CDR2 is FQNEAQ (reference sequence). This CDR3 comprises 16 residues. V was cut by 2 bases and J by 2 bases, with 13 bases left in between. The CDR3 nucleotides read TGTGCCAGCAGCTTACTCTTCCCCTCCGCTGGAAACACCATATATTTT. Translating it yields CASSLLFPSAGNTIYF.

This chain uses TRBV5-1 with TRBJ1-3, with D perhaps matching TRBD1 (5 bases). The CDR3 totals 13 residues. Trimming removed 0 bases at V and 4 bases at J, with 5 bases between. Germline-derived CDR1 and CDR2 are SGHRS and YFSETQ. CDR3 residues: CASSLDRGNTIYF. CDR3 bases: TGCGCCAGCAGCTTGGACAGGGGAAACACCATATATTTT.